The present T cell receptor (beta chain) was sequenced within a study of blood T cell repertoires in COVID-19. About the study: Acute and convalescent COVID-19 samples came from the United States, Italy and Spain.

This clone was counted a few times. Measured with immunoSEQ multiplex PCR; TCRdb has only the in-frame clones, and not every one. The table shows tens of thousands of clones, with around 86% occurring only once. Trimming removed 6 bases from V and 1 base from J; junction bases left unmatched: 11. Germline CDR1 and CDR2: SGHKS and YYEKEE (reference sequence). The CDR3 is 17 amino acids. V gene TRBV5-5 combines with J gene TRBJ2-1; 9 bases map to TRBD2. Sequenced input: peripheral blood. The sequence was obtained from a woman between 55 and 75 years old with acute or convalescent COVID-19. The CDR3 here is CASTRGSGGISYNEQFF. The CDR3 DNA sequence: TGTGCCAGCACCCGGGGAAGCGGGGGGATTTCCTACAATGAGCAGTTCTTC.